This T cell receptor beta chain was sequenced in a study of CD8 T cells in Susac syndrome. Reverse transcription of about 0.5 to 1 ug RNA was carried out with random hexamers. By means of immunoSEQ multiplex PCR, TCR beta CDR3 spanning 54 Vbeta and 13 Jbeta underwent amplification. TCRdb re-derived calls from the immunoSEQ multiplex PCR reads in MiXCR, one entry per CDR3 protein. Of under 200,000 distinct CDR3 sequences listed, approximately 95% are singletons. Between the trimmed V and J ends, which lost 4 bases and 5 bases, there was a span of 21 bases. The CDR3 covers 16 residues. The germline CDR1 and CDR2 sequences are LGHDT and YNNKEL (reference sequence). The authors carried out high-throughput sequencing of TCR beta. They applied it to CD8+ and CD4+ T cells obtained from blood. Definite or probable Susac syndrome was diagnosed using recently defined diagnostic criteria. It was negative isolation that provided the CD8+ and CD4+ T cells, whereas TEMRA cells were enriched by FACS.

The material sequenced was CD4+ T cells from PBMCs. The chain employs TRBV3-1 and TRBJ2-7, with D possibly being TRBD2 (6 bases). This receptor was identified in a human donor with Susac syndrome. DNA for the CDR3: TGTGCCAGCAGCCTGTCAAAGCAGGACTACAATCACGAGCAGTACTTC. Encoded protein: CASSLSKQDYNHEQYF.